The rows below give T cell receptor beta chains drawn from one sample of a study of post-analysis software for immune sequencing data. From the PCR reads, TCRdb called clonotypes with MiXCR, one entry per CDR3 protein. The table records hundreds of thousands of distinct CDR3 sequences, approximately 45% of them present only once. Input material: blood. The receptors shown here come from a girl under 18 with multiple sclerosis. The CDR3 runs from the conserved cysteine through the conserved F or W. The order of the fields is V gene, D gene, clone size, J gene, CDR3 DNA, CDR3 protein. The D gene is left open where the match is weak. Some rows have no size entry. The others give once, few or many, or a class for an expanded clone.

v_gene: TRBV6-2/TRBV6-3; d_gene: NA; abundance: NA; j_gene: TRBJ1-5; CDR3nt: TGTGCCAGCAGTTACTGGGGGAACAATCGGCCCCAGCATTTT; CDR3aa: CASSYWGNNRPQHF
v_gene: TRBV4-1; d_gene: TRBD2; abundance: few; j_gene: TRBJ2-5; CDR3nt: TGCGCCAGCAGCCAAGATCCAGCGGGAGGAGAGACCCAGTACTTC; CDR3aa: CASSQDPAGGETQYF
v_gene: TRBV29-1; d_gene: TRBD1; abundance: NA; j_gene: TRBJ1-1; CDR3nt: TGCAGCGTCCCCAGGGGGTCGGACACTGAAGCTTTCTTT; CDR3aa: CSVPRGSDTEAFF
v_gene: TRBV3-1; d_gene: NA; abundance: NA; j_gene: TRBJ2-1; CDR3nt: TGTGCCAGCAGCCAAGAAGTGGGTATCAATGAGCAGTTCTTC; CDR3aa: CASSQEVGINEQFF
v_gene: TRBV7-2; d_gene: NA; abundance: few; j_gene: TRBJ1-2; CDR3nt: TGTGCCAGCAGCTTATGGAACTTGCCCACAGGGACCTGGGGCTACACCTTC; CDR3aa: CASSLWNLPTGTWGYTF
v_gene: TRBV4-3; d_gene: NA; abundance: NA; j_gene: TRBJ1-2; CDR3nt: TGCGCCAGCAGTCGCACAGGGAGGGATGGCTACACCTTC; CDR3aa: CASSRTGRDGYTF
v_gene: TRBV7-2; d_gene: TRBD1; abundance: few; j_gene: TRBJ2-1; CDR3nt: TGTGCCAGCAGCTGGACAGGAGGCTCCTACAATGAGCAGTTCTTC; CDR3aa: CASSWTGGSYNEQFF
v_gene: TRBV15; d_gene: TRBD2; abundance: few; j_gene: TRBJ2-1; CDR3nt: TGTGCCACCAGCAGAGATCGAGCGGGAGTTGAGCAGTTCTTC; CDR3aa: CATSRDRAGVEQFF
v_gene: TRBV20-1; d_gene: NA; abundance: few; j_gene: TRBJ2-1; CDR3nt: TGCAGTGCTAGAGACCCCCGGACGGGAGTAAATGAGCAGTTCTTC; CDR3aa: CSARDPRTGVNEQFF
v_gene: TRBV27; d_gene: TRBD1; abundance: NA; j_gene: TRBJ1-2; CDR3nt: TGTGCCAGCAGTCCGAAGGTTGGGACAGGGCCTTCCGGCTACACCTTC; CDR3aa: CASSPKVGTGPSGYTF
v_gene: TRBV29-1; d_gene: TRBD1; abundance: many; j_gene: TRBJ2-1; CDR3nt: TGCAGCGTTGTCCGGACAGGGCACAATGAGCAGTTCTTC; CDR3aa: CSVVRTGHNEQFF